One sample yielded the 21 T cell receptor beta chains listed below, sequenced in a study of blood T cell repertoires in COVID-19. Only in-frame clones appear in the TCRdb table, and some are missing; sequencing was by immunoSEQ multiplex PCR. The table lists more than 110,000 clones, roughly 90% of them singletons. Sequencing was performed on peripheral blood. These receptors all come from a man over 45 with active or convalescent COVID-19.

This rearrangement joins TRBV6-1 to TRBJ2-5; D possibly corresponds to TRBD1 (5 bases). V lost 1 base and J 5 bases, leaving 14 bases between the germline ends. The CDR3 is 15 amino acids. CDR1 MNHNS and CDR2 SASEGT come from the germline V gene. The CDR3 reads CASSEVRGRKETQYF. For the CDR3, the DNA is TGTGCCAGCAGTGAAGTTAGGGGAAGGAAGGAGACCCAGTACTTC.

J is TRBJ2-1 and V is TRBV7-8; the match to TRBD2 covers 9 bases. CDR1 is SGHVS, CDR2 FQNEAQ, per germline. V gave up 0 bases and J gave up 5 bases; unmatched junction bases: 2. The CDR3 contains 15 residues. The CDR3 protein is CASSLASGRNNEQFF. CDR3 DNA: TGTGCCAGCAGCTTAGCTAGCGGGAGAAACAATGAGCAGTTCTTC.

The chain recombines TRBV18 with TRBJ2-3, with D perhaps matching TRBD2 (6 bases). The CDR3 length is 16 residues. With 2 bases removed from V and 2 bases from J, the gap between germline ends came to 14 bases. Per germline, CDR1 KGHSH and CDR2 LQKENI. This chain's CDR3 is CASSPTTSPTTDTQYF. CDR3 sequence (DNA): TGTGCCAGCTCACCAACTACTAGCCCGACCACAGATACGCAGTATTTT.

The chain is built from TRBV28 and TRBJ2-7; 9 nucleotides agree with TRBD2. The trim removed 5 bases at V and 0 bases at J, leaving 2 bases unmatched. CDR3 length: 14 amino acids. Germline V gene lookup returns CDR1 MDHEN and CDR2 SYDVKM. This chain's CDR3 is CASSPSGASYEQYF. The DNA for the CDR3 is TGTGCCAGCAGTCCTAGCGGGGCCTCCTACGAGCAGTACTTC.

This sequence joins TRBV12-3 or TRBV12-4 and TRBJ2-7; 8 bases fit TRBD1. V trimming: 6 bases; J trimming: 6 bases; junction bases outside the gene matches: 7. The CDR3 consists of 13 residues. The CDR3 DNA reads TGTGCCAGCAGCGGGACAGGACCCGGCGAGCAGTACTTC. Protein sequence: CASSGTGPGEQYF.

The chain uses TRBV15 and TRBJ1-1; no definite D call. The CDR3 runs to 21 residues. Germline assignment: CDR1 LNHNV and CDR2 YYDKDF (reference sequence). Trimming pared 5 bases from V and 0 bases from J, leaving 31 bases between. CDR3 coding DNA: TGTGCCACCAGCCTGCAAGATGGGGTGGGCGCCCTGGGAGAGGTGAACACTGAAGCTTTCTTT. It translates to CATSLQDGVGALGEVNTEAFF.

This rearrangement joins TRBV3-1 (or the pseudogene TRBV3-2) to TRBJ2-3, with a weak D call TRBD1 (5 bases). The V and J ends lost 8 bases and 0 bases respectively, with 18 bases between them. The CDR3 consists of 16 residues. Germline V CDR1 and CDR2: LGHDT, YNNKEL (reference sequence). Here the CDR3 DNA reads TGTGCCAGCGGAAGAAGGGGCATTAGGAGCACAGATACGCAGTATTTT. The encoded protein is CASGRRGIRSTDTQYF.

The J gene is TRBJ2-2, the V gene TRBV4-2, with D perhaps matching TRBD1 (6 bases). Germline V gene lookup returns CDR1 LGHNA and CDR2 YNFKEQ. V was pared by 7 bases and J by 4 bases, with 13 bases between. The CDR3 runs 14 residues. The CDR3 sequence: CASTWGHRTGELFF. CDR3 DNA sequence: TGTGCCAGCACCTGGGGGCATCGCACCGGGGAGCTGTTTTTT.

CDR3 sequence reads: CASSFGQGATYEQYF. As DNA, the CDR3 is TGTGCCAGCAGCTTCGGACAGGGCGCTACCTACGAGCAGTACTTC. The chain joins TRBV7-9 to TRBJ2-7; 8 nucleotides align to TRBD1. The CDR3 covers 15 residues. Germline lookup yields CDR1 SEHNR and CDR2 FQNEAQ (reference sequence). J gave up 2 bases and V 3 bases, and 6 bases lay outside the gene matches.

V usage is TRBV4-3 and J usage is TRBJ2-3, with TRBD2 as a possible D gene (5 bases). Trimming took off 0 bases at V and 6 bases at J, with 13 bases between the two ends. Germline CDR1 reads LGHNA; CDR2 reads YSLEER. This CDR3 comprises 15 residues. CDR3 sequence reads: CASSQDLGLADTQYF. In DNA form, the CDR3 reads TGCGCCAGCAGCCAAGATCTTGGGCTAGCCGATACGCAGTATTTT.

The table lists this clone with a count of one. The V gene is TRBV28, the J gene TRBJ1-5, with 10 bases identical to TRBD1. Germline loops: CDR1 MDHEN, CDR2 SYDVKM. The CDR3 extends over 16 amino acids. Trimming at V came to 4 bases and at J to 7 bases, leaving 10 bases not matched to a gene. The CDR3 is CASSSGTGVNKQPQHF. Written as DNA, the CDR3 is TGTGCCAGCAGTTCCGGGACAGGGGTAAATAAGCAGCCCCAGCATTTT. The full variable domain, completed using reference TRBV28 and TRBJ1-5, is DVKVTQSSRYLVKRTGEKVFLECVQDMDHENMFWYRQDPGLGLRLIYFSYDVKMKEKGDIPEGYSVSREKKERFSLILESASTNQTSMYLCASSSGTGVNKQPQHFGDGTRLSIL.

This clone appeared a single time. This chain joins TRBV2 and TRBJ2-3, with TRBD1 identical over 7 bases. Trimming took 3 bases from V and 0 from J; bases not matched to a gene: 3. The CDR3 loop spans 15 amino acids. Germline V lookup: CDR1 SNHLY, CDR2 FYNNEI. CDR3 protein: CASSDRQGSTDTQYF. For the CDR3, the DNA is TGTGCCAGCAGTGACCGACAGGGTAGCACAGATACGCAGTATTTT. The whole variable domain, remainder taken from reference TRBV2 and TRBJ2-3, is EPEVTQTPSHQVTQMGQEVILRCVPISNHLYFYWYRQILGQKVEFLVSFYNNEISEKSEIFDDQFSVERPDGSNFTLKIRSTKLEDSAMYFCASSDRQGSTDTQYFGPGTRLTVL.

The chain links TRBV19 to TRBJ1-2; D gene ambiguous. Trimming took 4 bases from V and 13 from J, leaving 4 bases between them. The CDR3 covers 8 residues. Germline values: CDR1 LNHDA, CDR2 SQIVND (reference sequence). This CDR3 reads CASSTGTF. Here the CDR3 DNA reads TGTGCCAGTAGTACCGGCACCTTC.

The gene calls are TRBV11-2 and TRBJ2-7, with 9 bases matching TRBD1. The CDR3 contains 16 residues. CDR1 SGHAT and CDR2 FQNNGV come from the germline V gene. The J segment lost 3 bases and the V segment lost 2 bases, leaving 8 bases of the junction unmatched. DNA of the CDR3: TGTGCCAGCAGCTTACCCGACAGGGGGAGTTTCTACGAGCAGTACTTC. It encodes CASSLPDRGSFYEQYF.

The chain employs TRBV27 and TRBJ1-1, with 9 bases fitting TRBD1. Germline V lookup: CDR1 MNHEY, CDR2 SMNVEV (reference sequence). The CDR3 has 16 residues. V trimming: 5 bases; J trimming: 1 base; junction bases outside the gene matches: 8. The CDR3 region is CASSTLPGQGNTEAFF. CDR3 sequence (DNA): TGTGCCAGCAGTACTCTACCGGGACAGGGGAACACTGAAGCTTTCTTT.

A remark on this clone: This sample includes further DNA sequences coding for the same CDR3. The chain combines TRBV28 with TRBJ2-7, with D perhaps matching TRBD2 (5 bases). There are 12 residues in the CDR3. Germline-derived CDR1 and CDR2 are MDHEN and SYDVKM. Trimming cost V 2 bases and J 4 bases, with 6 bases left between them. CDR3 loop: CASSLTGYEQYF. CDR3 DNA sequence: TGTGCCAGCAGTTTAACGGGGTACGAGCAGTACTTC.

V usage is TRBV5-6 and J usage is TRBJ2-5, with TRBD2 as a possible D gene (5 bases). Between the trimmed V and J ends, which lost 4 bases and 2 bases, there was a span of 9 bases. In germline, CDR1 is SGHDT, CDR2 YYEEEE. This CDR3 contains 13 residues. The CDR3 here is CASSVGIQETQYF. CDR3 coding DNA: TGTGCCAGCAGCGTCGGGATACAAGAGACCCAGTACTTC.

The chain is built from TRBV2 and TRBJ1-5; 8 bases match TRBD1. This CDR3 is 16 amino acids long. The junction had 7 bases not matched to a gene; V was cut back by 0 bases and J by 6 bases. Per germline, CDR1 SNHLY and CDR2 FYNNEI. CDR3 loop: CASSEAQGQGSQPQHF. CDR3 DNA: TGTGCCAGCAGTGAAGCGCAAGGACAGGGAAGTCAGCCCCAGCATTTT.

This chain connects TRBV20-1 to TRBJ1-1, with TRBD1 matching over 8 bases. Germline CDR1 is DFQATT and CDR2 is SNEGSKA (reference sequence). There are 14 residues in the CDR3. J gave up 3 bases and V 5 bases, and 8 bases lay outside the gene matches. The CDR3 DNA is TGCAGTGCTGGTGGACAGGGTGGGTACACTGAAGCTTTCTTT. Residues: CSAGGQGGYTEAFF.

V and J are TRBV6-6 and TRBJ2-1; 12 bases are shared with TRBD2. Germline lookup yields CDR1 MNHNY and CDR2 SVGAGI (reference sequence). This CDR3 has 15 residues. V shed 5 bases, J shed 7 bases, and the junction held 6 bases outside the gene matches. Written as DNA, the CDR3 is TGTGCCAGCAGTCCCCGACTAGCGGGAGATAATGAGCAGTTCTTC. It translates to CASSPRLAGDNEQFF.

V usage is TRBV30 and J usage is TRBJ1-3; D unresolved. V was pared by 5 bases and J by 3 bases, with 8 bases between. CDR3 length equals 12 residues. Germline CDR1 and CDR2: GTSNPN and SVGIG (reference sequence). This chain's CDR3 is CAWGGGGNTIYF. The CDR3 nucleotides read TGTGCCTGGGGTGGCGGTGGAAACACCATATATTTT.